This T cell receptor (beta chain) was captured in a study of brain T cells in children with intractable seizures. Surgery cases with the highest brain T cell transcript signatures were chosen for sequencing. At least one anti-epileptic drug was given before surgery. Assay: immunoSEQ multiplex PCR; the TCRdb copy retains only in-frame clones and omits some. The sample contains about 22,000 clones, approximately 94% of which appear only once. With 2 bases removed from V and 0 bases from J, the gap between germline ends came to 11 bases. This CDR3 spans 16 amino acids. The germline CDR1 and CDR2 sequences are MNHEY and SVGAGI.

The chain links TRBV6-5 to TRBJ1-3, with TRBD1 as a possible D gene (5 bases). This receptor was identified in a boy aged 5-17 years with focal cortical dysplasia and intractable seizures. The sample here was peripheral blood, taken at surgery. The CDR3 nucleotides are TGTGCCAGCAGTTACGGGGCAGGCCCCTCTGGAAACACCATATATTTT. It yields the protein CASSYGAGPSGNTIYF.